Shown below are 18 T cell receptor beta chains from a single sample sequenced in a study of cytomegalovirus exposure and HLA in healthy donors. In the PCR, 60 Vbeta and 13 Jbeta primers were used. Measured with immunoSEQ multiplex PCR; TCRdb has only the in-frame clones, and not every one. The sample comprises around 100,000 clones, around 82% of which are singletons, and 10% to 13% rests with the top ten. Sequenced input: PBMCs. These receptors all come from a woman in her late teens or twenties in good health and CMV-seropositive.

V is TRBV4-2 and J is TRBJ1-5, with a possible D match to TRBD1 (5 bases). This CDR3 has 14 residues. Trimming cost V 1 base and J 5 bases, with 9 bases left between them. Germline V gives CDR1 LGHNA, CDR2 YNFKEQ. CDR3 sequence (DNA): TGTGCCAGCAGCCAAGGGGGGGGTCATCAGCCCCAGCATTTT. It yields the protein CASSQGGGHQPQHF.

The chain links TRBV6-6 to TRBJ1-5, with D perhaps matching TRBD1 (6 bases). The CDR3 consists of 16 residues. The V gene lost 6 bases and the J gene lost 2 bases, with 17 bases spanning the gap. Germline CDR1 reads MNHNY; CDR2 reads SVGAGI (reference sequence). CDR3 protein: CASSHVGTRGNQPQHF. Written as DNA, the CDR3 is TGTGCCAGCAGCCACGTGGGGACAAGGGGCAATCAGCCCCAGCATTTT.

The chain links TRBV19 to TRBJ1-6; a possible D gene is TRBD1 (6 bases). CDR1 is LNHDA and CDR2 is SQIVND in the germline V gene (reference sequence). V lost 7 bases to trimming and J lost 9 bases, with 19 bases between them. The CDR3 length is 15 residues. The CDR3, as DNA: TGTGCCAGTACCTCGGACAGCCGAAGGAGTTCACCCCTCCACTTT. Protein sequence: CASTSDSRRSSPLHF.

This sequence joins TRBV5-1 and TRBJ2-3, with 9 positions matching TRBD2. CDR3 size: 15 residues. The germline CDR1 and CDR2 sequences are SGHRS and YFSETQ. V lost 4 bases and J lost 3; bases outside the gene matches: 6. The CDR3 bases are TGCGCCAGCAGCCTCGAGAGCGGGAGGACAGATACGCAGTATTTT. It codes for CASSLESGRTDTQYF.

V is TRBV5-4 and J is TRBJ1-3; 9 bases are a match to TRBD1. CDR1 is SGHNT and CDR2 is YYREEE in the germline V gene (reference sequence). This CDR3 region has 17 residues. V lost 0 bases, J lost 1 base, and 5 bases stayed unmatched. The CDR3 protein is CASSLGTGALSGNTIYF. The CDR3 coding sequence is TGTGCCAGCAGCTTGGGGACAGGGGCCTTATCTGGAAACACCATATATTTT.

The J gene is TRBJ2-6, the V gene TRBV28; D might be TRBD2 (6 bases). The CDR3 spans 17 residues. V lost 5 bases and J lost 2, with 16 bases in between. Germline values: CDR1 MDHEN, CDR2 SYDVKM. Written as DNA, the CDR3 is TGTGCCAGCAGTACACCCCGATGGGGGGCTGGGGCCAACGTCCTGACTTTC. Protein: CASSTPRWGAGANVLTF.

V is TRBV29-1 and J is TRBJ2-7; tentative D call: TRBD2 (6 bases). Germline values: CDR1 SQVTM, CDR2 ANQGSEA. The V end lost 7 bases, the J end lost 3 bases, and 19 bases lay between the germline ends. There are 14 residues in the CDR3. The CDR3, as DNA: TGCAGCGATCATGAGGAGGGCAGAGACTACGAGCAGTACTTC. The encoded protein is CSDHEEGRDYEQYF.

V and J are TRBV7-9 and TRBJ1-4; no clear D gene. The germline gives CDR1 SEHNR, CDR2 FQNEAQ (reference sequence). CDR3 length: 15 amino acids. Deletions cut 0 bases from V and 1 base from J, with 6 bases between. This CDR3 is CASSLAGGTNEKLFF. The DNA of the CDR3 is TGTGCCAGCAGCTTAGCCGGAGGAACTAATGAAAAACTGTTTTTT.

The chain joins TRBV5-1 to TRBJ1-2; possible D gene TRBD1, 5 bases. Germline V CDR1 and CDR2: SGHRS, YFSETQ. The germline V and J ends were trimmed by 4 bases and 2 bases, with 18 bases remaining between them. CDR3 length: 16 amino acids. The CDR3 protein is CASSRGLTPENYGYTF. In DNA, the CDR3 is TGCGCCAGCAGCCGGGGACTTACCCCTGAAAACTATGGCTACACCTTC.

This chain joins TRBV6-5 and TRBJ1-4; D is undetermined. The germline V gene has CDR1 MNHEY and CDR2 SVGAGI. V lost 0 bases to trimming and J lost 13 bases, with 12 bases between them. The CDR3 runs to 13 residues. CDR3 loop: CASSYSPVLRLFF. For the CDR3, the DNA is TGTGCCAGCAGTTACTCCCCTGTTCTTAGACTGTTTTTT.

The V and J genes are TRBV29-1 and TRBJ2-1; D possibly corresponds to TRBD1 (6 bases). The CDR3 sequence is 14 residues long. V lost 2 bases and J 5 bases, leaving 13 bases between the germline ends. Germline V gives CDR1 SQVTM, CDR2 ANQGSEA. CDR3 nucleotide sequence: TGCAGCGTTGAAAAACAGGACAGAAACAATGAGCAGTTCTTC. Protein: CSVEKQDRNNEQFF.

The chain is built from TRBV27 and TRBJ1-4; D perhaps matches TRBD1 (5 bases). This CDR3 contains 13 residues. CDR1 and CDR2 (germline): MNHEY, SMNVEV (reference sequence). The ends were cut back, 8 bases at V and 13 bases at J, with 20 bases in the middle. The CDR3 coding sequence is TGTGCCAGCCTAGACGGGGGTTGGGTCAGACTGTTTTTT. Its translation is CASLDGGWVRLFF.

The rearrangement joins TRBV14 to TRBJ2-2; 10 bases are a match to TRBD1. This CDR3 has 17 residues. The V gene's germline CDR1 is SGHDN and CDR2 FVKESK. The junction had 10 bases not matched to a gene; V was cut back by 5 bases and J by 4 bases. The CDR3 sequence: CASSSPGTGAVTGELFF. The CDR3 DNA reads TGTGCCAGCAGCTCTCCAGGGACAGGGGCGGTCACCGGGGAGCTGTTTTTT.

V usage is TRBV5-1 and J usage is TRBJ2-3; 9 positions agree with TRBD2. J was trimmed by 5 bases and V by 0 bases; bases with no gene match: 7. Germline V CDR1 and CDR2: SGHRS, YFSETQ. The CDR3 is made up of 16 amino acids. The CDR3 DNA reads as TGCGCCAGCAGCTTGGCGGCGGGAGGGCGGGGAGATACGCAGTATTTT. Translating gives CASSLAAGGRGDTQYF.

The genes are TRBV9 and TRBJ1-4; weak D call: TRBD1 (6 bases). CDR3 size: 15 residues. V was cut by 0 bases and J by 5 bases, with 11 bases left in between. Germline loops: CDR1 SGDLS, CDR2 YYNGEE. The CDR3 reads CASSVGGGGNEKLFF. The CDR3 coding sequence is TGTGCCAGCAGCGTAGGGGGAGGGGGGAATGAAAAACTGTTTTTT.

The gene calls are TRBV11-3 and TRBJ2-5; TRBD2 agrees at 7 bases. CDR1 and CDR2 (germline): SGHNT, YENEEA. The V segment lost 3 bases and the J segment 5 bases; nucleotides outside the gene matches: 3. The CDR3 covers 13 residues. The CDR3 protein is CASSFGRGETQYF. The CDR3 DNA is TGTGCCAGCAGCTTCGGGCGGGGGGAGACCCAGTACTTC. The variable domain in full, completed from reference TRBV11-3 and TRBJ2-5, reads EAGVVQSPRYKIIEKKQPVAFWCNPISGHNTLYWYLQNLGQGPELLIRYENEEAVDDSQLPKDRFSAERLKGVDSTLKIQPAELGDSAVYLCASSFGRGETQYFGPGTRLLVL.

This clone was counted only a few times. CDR3 sequence (DNA): TGTGCCAGCAGCTTGGGTGGGGGGGCGGACCAGCATTTT. Protein product: CASSLGGGADQHF. J is TRBJ1-5 and V is TRBV5-6; the D gene is possibly TRBD1 (6 bases). With 0 bases removed from V and 12 bases from J, the gap between germline ends came to 13 bases. CDR3 length: 13 amino acids. Germline V gene lookup returns CDR1 SGHDT and CDR2 YYEEEE.

This clone was seen a handful of times. CDR3 sequence (DNA): TGCGCCAGCCGACTAGGCCAAGAGACCCAGTACTTC. As protein: CASRLGQETQYF. The rearrangement joins TRBV5-1 to TRBJ2-5; D may be TRBD2 (6 bases). V was clipped by 7 bases and J by 1 base, with 8 bases between them. The CDR3 is made up of 12 amino acids. Germline V CDR1 and CDR2: SGHRS, YFSETQ.